A selection of T cell receptor beta chains follows, all from one sample in a study of T cell changes during pregnancy in multiple sclerosis. Data came from immunoSEQ multiplex PCR; TCRdb stores just in-frame clones and leaves some out. The top ten hold more than 1.4% of the sample, which has about 80,000 clones, around 90% seen once. Sequenced here: peripheral blood, sampled before pregnancy. The receptor source for this set is a female donor with multiple sclerosis, enrolled in a pregnancy study. CDR3s include the opening cysteine and the closing phenylalanine or tryptophan. A D gene is named only where the DNA matches it firmly. Some rows have no size entry. The others give once, few or many, or a class for an expanded clone.

j_call d_call clone_size v_call cdr3_nt cdr3_aa
TRBJ2-5 TRBD1 . TRBV25-1 TGTGCCAGCGGTATCTGGACAGGGGGGAAGGAGACCCAGTACTTC CASGIWTGGKETQYF
TRBJ2-5 . . TRBV10-1 TGCGCCAGCAGTGAGGGGGGGAGCCAAGAGACCCAGTACTTC CASSEGGSQETQYF
TRBJ1-1 TRBD1 . TRBV2 TGTGCCAGCAGTGTATTTTCAGGGGGCATGAACACTGAAGCTTTCTTT CASSVFSGGMNTEAFF
TRBJ1-3 . . TRBV10-3 TGTGCCAGCAGTTTGAGCTCTGGAAACACCATATATTTT CASSLSSGNTIYF
TRBJ2-7 TRBD2 once TRBV15 TGTGCCACCAGCGCCCACGGGGGGTCCTCCTACGAGCAGTACTTC CATSAHGGSSYEQYF
TRBJ2-7 TRBD1 . TRBV7-9 TGTGCCAGCAGCCGACCGGGACAGGGGAGTTACGAGCAGTACTTC CASSRPGQGSYEQYF
TRBJ2-3 TRBD2 . TRBV5-6 TGTGCCAGCAGCTCCACGACTAGCGGGTCAGATACGCAGTATTTT CASSSTTSGSDTQYF
TRBJ2-7 . once TRBV13 TGTGCCAGCAGCCCAGACAGGAGCTCCTACGAGCAGTACTTC CASSPDRSSYEQYF
TRBJ2-2 . . TRBV7-6 TGTGCCAGCAGCAGGACTATTATTGCCGGGGAGCTGTTTTTT CASSRTIIAGELFF
TRBJ2-3 . . TRBV5-1 TGCGCCAGCAGCGGAAGCGGGAGCACAGATACGCAGTATTTT CASSGSGSTDTQYF
TRBJ1-6 TRBD1 . TRBV5-5 TGTGCCAGCAGCTTGAGGCCCCTGGGACAGGGCAGGGATTCACCCCTCCACTTT CASSLRPLGQGRDSPLHF
TRBJ1-1 . . TRBV18 TGTGCCAGCTCACCACGTGGACAGAAGAACACTGAAGCTTTCTTT CASSPRGQKNTEAFF
TRBJ2-1 TRBD1 once TRBV5-6 TGTGCCAGCAATACCGTAGGGACAGTCTACAATGAGCAGTTCTTC CASNTVGTVYNEQFF
TRBJ2-2 TRBD1 . TRBV7-3 TGTGCCAGCAGCCAAGGTGAGGACAGGGTAGAAACTGCGAACACCGGGGAGCTGTTTTTT CASSQGEDRVETANTGELFF
TRBJ2-6 . . TRBV6-5 TGTGCCAGCCGGGGGAGGGGGACTGGGGCCAACGTCCTGACTTTC CASRGRGTGANVLTF
TRBJ2-2 TRBD1 . TRBV6-5 TGTGCCAGCAGTTACTCGGCCAGGGGGCGCACCGGGGAGCTGTTTTTT CASSYSARGRTGELFF
TRBJ2-1 TRBD2 . TRBV6-1 TGTGCCAGCACGCGCGGGGGGGCTTCCTACAATGAGCAGTTCTTC CASTRGGASYNEQFF
TRBJ1-1 TRBD1 . TRBV7-9 TGTGCCAGCAGCAGCAGGGGGCGCAGGGACACTGAAGCTTTCTTT CASSSRGRRDTEAFF
TRBJ2-3 . . TRBV29-1 TGCAGCGTTGAACCCCAGGGGCCCCTTGGAGATACGCAGTATTTT CSVEPQGPLGDTQYF
TRBJ2-7 TRBD1 . TRBV6-5 TGTGCCAGCAGTTCCGACAGGGGGCATGACGAGCAGTACTTC CASSSDRGHDEQYF
TRBJ2-7 . . TRBV7-6 TGTGCCAGCAGCCCAAACGGCTACGAGCAGTACTTC CASSPNGYEQYF
TRBJ2-1 TRBD2 . TRBV29-1 TGCAGCGTTGTAGTAGCGGGGGGTGAGCAGTTCTTC CSVVVAGGEQFF
TRBJ1-2 . . TRBV6-6 TGTGCCAGCTCCTTCTCTGGCTACACCTTC CASSFSGYTF
TRBJ1-2 . . TRBV6-5 TGTGCCAGCAGTTACGGGCCAGCCATGTATGGCTACACCTTC CASSYGPAMYGYTF
TRBJ2-3 . . TRBV4-1 TGCGCCAGCAGCCAGCGGTTCTTAGATACGCAGTATTTT CASSQRFLDTQYF
TRBJ1-2 . . TRBV7-9 TGTGCCAGCAGCGTAGCGCCCTCCAAGGGGCTTTTAGGCTACACCTTC CASSVAPSKGLLGYTF
TRBJ2-1 . . TRBV4-1 TGCGCCAGCAGCCAAGAAGGTTTAGGGGGAGAGCAGTTCTTC CASSQEGLGGEQFF
TRBJ1-2 . . TRBV27 TGTGCCACTAGATATCAGGGCTCTGGCTACACCTTC CATRYQGSGYTF
TRBJ1-2 . once TRBV18 TGTGCCAGCTCACCAGAGGCAGATGCTAACTATGGCTACACCTTC CASSPEADANYGYTF
TRBJ1-6 . . TRBV5-1 TGCGCCAGCAGCATTACCCGAGGGGGTTCACCCCTCCACTTT CASSITRGGSPLHF
TRBJ2-1 TRBD2 . TRBV11-1 TGTGCCAGCAGCTTCGGACAGACTAGCGGGGGGGAGGACGAGCAGTTCTTC CASSFGQTSGGEDEQFF
TRBJ2-2 TRBD2 . TRBV7-3 TGTGCCAGCAGCGCCGCAAACAGCGGGGGTTCCTACACCGGGGAGCTGTTTTTT CASSAANSGGSYTGELFF
TRBJ2-2 TRBD1 . TRBV29-1 TGCAGCGCCGACAGGGGAGGAAACACCGGGGAGCTGTTTTTT CSADRGGNTGELFF
TRBJ2-5 TRBD1 . TRBV5-1 TGCGCCAGCAGCTTGGAGGCAGGGGGACGGGCAGAGACCCAGTACTTC CASSLEAGGRAETQYF
TRBJ1-1 . . TRBV7-6 TGTGCCAGCAGAAATGGCGGGGGATCGACTGAAGCTTTCTTT CASRNGGGSTEAFF
TRBJ1-3 TRBD1 . TRBV6-5 TGTGCCAGCAGGTACAGGGGACAGAGTGGAAACACCATATATTTT CASRYRGQSGNTIYF
TRBJ2-7 TRBD2 . TRBV7-8 TGTGCCAGCAGTCAACTAGCGGGGGGACCCTACGAGCAGTACTTC CASSQLAGGPYEQYF
TRBJ1-5 TRBD1 . TRBV2 TGTGCCAGCAGCGCGAGGACAGGGGGTTGGCAGCCCCAGCATTTT CASSARTGGWQPQHF
TRBJ2-5 TRBD1 . TRBV10-3 TGTGCCATCAGATTGGGACAGGGAGAAGAGACCCAGTACTTC CAIRLGQGEETQYF
TRBJ2-2 TRBD1 . TRBV4-2 TGTGCCAGCAGCCGCGAGACAGGGGTCACCGGGGAGCTGTTTTTT CASSRETGVTGELFF
TRBJ2-3 . once TRBV11-3 TGTGCCAGCAGCTTAGATCGGAGACCCGGGGATACGCAGTATTTT CASSLDRRPGDTQYF
TRBJ1-1 . . TRBV25-1 TGTGCCAGCAGTGAATATTTTAGGGTTGGGGACTTGAACACTGAAGCTTTCTTT CASSEYFRVGDLNTEAFF
TRBJ2-7 . . TRBV21-1 TGTGCCAGCAGCCCCTTGGGACAGGGCCCAAGGCAGACCTACGAGCAGTACTTC CASSPLGQGPRQTYEQYF
TRBJ2-4 . . TRBV30 TGTGCCTGGAGTGCATTGAGTAACATTCAGTACTTC CAWSALSNIQYF
TRBJ2-7 TRBD1 . TRBV6-1 TGTGCCAGCAGTGAAGCGGGAGGACAGGGCTACGAGCAGTACTTC CASSEAGGQGYEQYF
TRBJ2-7 TRBD2 . TRBV11-1 TGTGCCAGCAGCCACCTAGCGGCTTCGTACGAGCAGTACTTC CASSHLAASYEQYF
TRBJ1-1 . . TRBV9 TGTGCCAGCAGCGTAGCTAATGCGGGTCCTAGGGGGACTGAAGCTTTCTTT CASSVANAGPRGTEAFF
TRBJ2-7 TRBD1 . TRBV27 TGTGCCAGCAGCAGCCGGCCGGGACAGGGACCCTACGAGCAGTACTTC CASSSRPGQGPYEQYF
TRBJ2-5 TRBD2 . TRBV29-1 TGCAGCGTTGAGAGGACTAGCGGGCAAGAGACCCAGTACTTC CSVERTSGQETQYF
TRBJ1-6 . . TRBV4-2 TGTGCCAGCAGCCAAGATTTCAGCGGGGGAAGGGCCCTCCACTTT CASSQDFSGGRALHF
TRBJ2-1 . once TRBV19 TGTGCCAGTAGTATCGGGGGGCCCTACAATGAGCAGTTCTTC CASSIGGPYNEQFF